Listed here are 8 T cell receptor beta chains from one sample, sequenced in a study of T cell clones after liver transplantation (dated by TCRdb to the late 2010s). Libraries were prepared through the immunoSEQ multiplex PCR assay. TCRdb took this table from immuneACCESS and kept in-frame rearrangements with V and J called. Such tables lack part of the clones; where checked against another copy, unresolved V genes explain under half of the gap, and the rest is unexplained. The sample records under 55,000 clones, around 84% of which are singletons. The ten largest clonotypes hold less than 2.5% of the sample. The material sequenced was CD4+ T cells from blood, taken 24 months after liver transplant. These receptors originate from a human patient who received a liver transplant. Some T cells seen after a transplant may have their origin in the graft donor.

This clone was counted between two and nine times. The CDR3, as DNA: TGTGCCTCACCCAAGACAGGGGGGAAGCTCGAGGACACCGGGGAGCTGTTTTTT. It translates to CASPKTGGKLEDTGELFF. The chain is built from TRBV27 and TRBJ2-2; 9 bases fit TRBD1. The CDR3 loop spans 18 amino acids. With 11 bases clipped from V and 3 bases from J, the junction kept 19 bases outside the gene matches. Germline V gene data show CDR1 as MNHEY and CDR2 as SMNVEV (reference sequence).

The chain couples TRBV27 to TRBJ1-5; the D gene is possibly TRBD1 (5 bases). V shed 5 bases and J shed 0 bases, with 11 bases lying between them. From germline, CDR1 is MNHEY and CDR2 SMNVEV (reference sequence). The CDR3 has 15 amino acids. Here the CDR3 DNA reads TGTGCCAGCAGTGCCCGCGGACATAGCAATCAGCCCCAGCATTTT. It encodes CASSARGHSNQPQHF.

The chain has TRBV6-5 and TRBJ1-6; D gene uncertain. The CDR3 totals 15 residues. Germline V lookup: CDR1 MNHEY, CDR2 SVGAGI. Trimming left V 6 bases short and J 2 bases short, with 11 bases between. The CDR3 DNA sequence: TGTGCCAGCAGACCACAGCAGACCTATAATTCACCCCTCCACTTT. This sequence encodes CASRPQQTYNSPLHF.

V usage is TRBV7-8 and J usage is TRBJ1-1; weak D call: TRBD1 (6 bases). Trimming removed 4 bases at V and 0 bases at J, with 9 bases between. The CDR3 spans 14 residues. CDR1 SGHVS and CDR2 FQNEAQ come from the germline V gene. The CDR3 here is CASSSTGLNTEAFF. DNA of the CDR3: TGTGCCAGCAGCTCTACAGGGCTGAACACTGAAGCTTTCTTT.

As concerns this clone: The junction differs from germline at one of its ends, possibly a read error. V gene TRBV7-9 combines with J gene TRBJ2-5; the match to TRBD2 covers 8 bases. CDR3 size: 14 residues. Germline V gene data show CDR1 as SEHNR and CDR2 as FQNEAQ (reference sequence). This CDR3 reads CAGSFLSGTETQYF. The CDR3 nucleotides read TGTGCCGGCAGCTTCCTTAGCGGGACTGAGACCCAGTACTTC.

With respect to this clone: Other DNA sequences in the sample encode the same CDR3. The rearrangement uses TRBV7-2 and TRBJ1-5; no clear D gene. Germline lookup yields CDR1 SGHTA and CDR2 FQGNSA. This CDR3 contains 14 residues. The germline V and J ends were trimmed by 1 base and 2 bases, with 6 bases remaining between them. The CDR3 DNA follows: TGTGCCAGCAGCTTAGTAATGCGCAATCAGCCCCAGCATTTT. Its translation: CASSLVMRNQPQHF. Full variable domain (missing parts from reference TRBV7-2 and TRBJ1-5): GAGVSQSPSNKVTEKGKDVELRCDPISGHTALYWYRQSLGQGLEFLIYFQGNSAPDKSGLPSDRFSAERTGGSVSTLTIQRTQQEDSAVYLCASSLVMRNQPQHFGDGTRLSIL.

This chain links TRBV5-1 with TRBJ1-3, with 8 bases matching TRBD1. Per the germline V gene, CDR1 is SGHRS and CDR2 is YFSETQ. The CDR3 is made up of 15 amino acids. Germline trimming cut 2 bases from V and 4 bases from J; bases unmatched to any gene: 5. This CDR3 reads CASSFQGAQGNTIYF. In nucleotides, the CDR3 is TGCGCCAGCAGCTTTCAGGGGGCGCAGGGAAACACCATATATTTT.

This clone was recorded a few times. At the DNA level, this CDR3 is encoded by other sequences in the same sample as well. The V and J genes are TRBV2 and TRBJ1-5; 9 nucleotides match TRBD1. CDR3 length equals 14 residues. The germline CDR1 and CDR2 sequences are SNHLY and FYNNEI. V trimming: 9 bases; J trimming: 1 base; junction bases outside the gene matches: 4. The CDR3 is CASRGQGSNQPQHF. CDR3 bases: TGTGCCAGTAGGGGACAGGGAAGCAATCAGCCCCAGCATTTT. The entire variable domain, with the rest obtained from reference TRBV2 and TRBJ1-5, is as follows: EPEVTQTPSHQVTQMGQEVILRCVPISNHLYFYWYRQILGQKVEFLVSFYNNEISEKSEIFDDQFSVERPDGSNFTLKIRSTKLEDSAMYFCASRGQGSNQPQHFGDGTRLSIL.